Below are 29 T cell receptor beta chains sequenced from a single sample in a study of T cell responses to AZD1222 COVID-19 vaccine. Assay: immunoSEQ multiplex PCR; the TCRdb copy retains only in-frame clones and omits some. The data contain more than 80,000 clones, over 75% of them singletons. The source material was peripheral blood, sampled 28 days after the second AZD1222 dose. The receptors here all came from an adult who received the AZD1222 COVID-19 vaccine.

The chain joins TRBV7-9 to TRBJ1-3, with D unclear. Germline V gene lookup returns CDR1 SEHNR and CDR2 FQNEAQ (reference sequence). V was trimmed by 8 bases and J by 0 bases, leaving 11 bases between them. The length of the CDR3 is 14 residues. The CDR3 bases are TGTGCCAGCTGGCAGGAAAGCTCTGGAAACACCATATATTTT. As protein: CASWQESSGNTIYF.

The rearrangement links TRBV6-1 to TRBJ1-2; D not certain. Germline CDR1 is MNHNS and CDR2 is SASEGT. The CDR3 loop spans 13 amino acids. V lost 0 bases to trimming and J lost 8 bases, with 10 bases between them. CDR3 sequence (DNA): TGTGCCAGCAGTGAAGCGCCGGTTGGAGGCTACACCTTC. It encodes CASSEAPVGGYTF.

This clone has a single count. The chain uses TRBV6-2 or TRBV6-3 and TRBJ2-1; 8 nucleotides match TRBD1. J lost 8 bases, V lost 2 bases, and 5 bases had no gene match. CDR1 is MNHEY, CDR2 SVGEGT, per germline. The CDR3 length is 14 residues. CDR3 protein: CASSYRQGAYEQFF. For the CDR3, the DNA is TGTGCCAGCAGTTACCGGCAGGGGGCCTATGAGCAGTTCTTC.

The chain joins TRBV10-3 to TRBJ1-3; a weak D match, TRBD1 (6 bases). The CDR3 loop spans 18 amino acids. Germline assignment: CDR1 ENHRY and CDR2 SYGVKD. The V gene lost 10 bases and the J gene lost 2 bases, with 27 bases spanning the gap. The CDR3 protein is CATGRTEPSLAAGNTIYF. The CDR3 bases are TGTGCCACCGGAAGGACAGAACCTTCCCTAGCGGCTGGAAACACCATATATTTT.

V gene TRBV7-9 combines with J gene TRBJ2-5; TRBD2 matches at 11 bases. CDR3 length: 16 amino acids. Germline V gives CDR1 SEHNR, CDR2 FQNEAQ (reference sequence). V was clipped by 6 bases and J by 0 bases; unmatched bases: 6. The CDR3 sequence is CASSTSGSSYQETQYF. CDR3 nucleotides: TGTGCCAGCAGTACTAGCGGGAGCTCGTACCAAGAGACCCAGTACTTC.

The J gene is TRBJ2-7, the V gene TRBV19, with TRBD1 identical over 7 bases. Germline-derived CDR1 and CDR2 are LNHDA and SQIVND (reference sequence). V lost 2 bases to trimming and J lost 2 bases; unmatched junction nucleotides: 6. The CDR3 covers 15 residues. CDR3 in amino acids: CASSISTGAPYEQYF. In DNA, the CDR3 is TGTGCCAGTAGTATATCCACAGGGGCACCCTACGAGCAGTACTTC.

The V and J genes are TRBV28 and TRBJ2-7, with 8 positions matching TRBD2. Germline trimming cut 9 bases from V and 5 bases from J; bases unmatched to any gene: 12. Germline V CDR1 and CDR2: MDHEN, SYDVKM. The CDR3 length is 14 residues. CDR3 nucleotides: TGTGCCAGTCAAATTAGCGGGATATCCCACGAGCAGTACTTC. It specifies CASQISGISHEQYF.

This clone was seen a handful of times. The chain uses TRBV6-1 and TRBJ1-6, with D unclear. V gave up 4 bases and J gave up 0 bases, with 10 bases separating them. Germline CDR1 and CDR2: MNHNS and SASEGT. This CDR3 has 16 residues. The CDR3 region has the DNA TGTGCCAGCAGTGTTGGCAGTAGCTCCTATAATTCACCCCTCCACTTT. It specifies CASSVGSSSYNSPLHF.

V is TRBV5-1 and J is TRBJ2-5; no reliable D call. Germline CDR1 and CDR2: SGHRS and YFSETQ. CDR3 length: 11 amino acids. V shed 1 base and J shed 5 bases, with 3 bases lying between them. Here the CDR3 DNA reads TGCGCCAGCAGCTTGTCGGAGACCCAGTACTTC. Translation gives CASSLSETQYF.

This chain joins TRBV21-1 and TRBJ2-1; the table's D call, TRBD1, has no DNA check behind it. TRBV21-1 is a documented pseudogene. CDR3 length: 13 residues. This CDR3 is CASTPGSNNEQFF. The CDR3 DNA sequence: TGTGCCAGCACTCCAGGAAGCAACAATGAGCAGTTCTTC.

The chain uses TRBV11-3 and TRBJ2-2; TRBD1 aligns across 9 bases. CDR3 length equals 16 residues. Germline V gives CDR1 SGHNT, CDR2 YENEEA. Germline trimming cut 4 bases from V and 5 bases from J; bases unmatched to any gene: 8. The CDR3 DNA is TGTGCCAGCAGCTCCCTCCTGACAGGGGGAACCGGGGAGCTGTTTTTT. Its translation: CASSSLLTGGTGELFF.

CDR3 coding DNA: TGTGCCAGCAGCAGTATCAGGGCCTCAGCGAGGTATGGCTACACCTTC. It codes for CASSSIRASARYGYTF. The chain joins TRBV11-2 to TRBJ1-2, with a possible D match to TRBD1 (5 bases). The CDR3 extends over 16 amino acids. CDR1 SGHAT and CDR2 FQNNGV come from the germline V gene. Trimming cost V 5 bases and J 5 bases, with 21 bases left between them.

The V gene is TRBV28, the J gene TRBJ2-3; D remains unclear. Germline-derived CDR1 and CDR2 are MDHEN and SYDVKM. The CDR3 runs to 14 residues. Trimming pared 3 bases from V and 0 bases from J, leaving 7 bases between. This CDR3 reads CASSLWASTDTQYF. In DNA form, the CDR3 reads TGTGCCAGCAGTTTGTGGGCGAGCACAGATACGCAGTATTTT. Filled out from reference TRBV28 and TRBJ2-3, the complete variable domain reads DVKVTQSSRYLVKRTGEKVFLECVQDMDHENMFWYRQDPGLGLRLIYFSYDVKMKEKGDIPEGYSVSREKKERFSLILESASTNQTSMYLCASSLWASTDTQYFGPGTRLTVL.

The chain is built from TRBV7-2 and TRBJ1-2; D is uncertain. Trimming stripped 2 bases from V and 2 bases from J, with 12 bases between. CDR1 and CDR2 from the germline V gene are SGHTA and FQGNSA. CDR3 length: 15 amino acids. CDR3 region: CASSLKSRSNYGYTF. The DNA of the CDR3 is TGTGCCAGCAGCTTAAAATCTCGGTCAAACTATGGCTACACCTTC. Full variable domain (missing parts from reference TRBV7-2 and TRBJ1-2): GAGVSQSPSNKVTEKGKDVELRCDPISGHTALYWYRQSLGQGLEFLIYFQGNSAPDKSGLPSDRFSAERTGGSVSTLTIQRTQQEDSAVYLCASSLKSRSNYGYTFGSGTRLTVV.

Here the CDR3 DNA reads TGTGCCACCAGTGGGGATAGTCGTGAGCAGTTCTTC. This codes for CATSGDSREQFF. This chain joins TRBV24-1 and TRBJ2-1; D unclear. The CDR3 is 12 residues long. Germline V gene lookup returns CDR1 KGHDR and CDR2 SFDVKD. The V end lost 5 bases, the J end lost 9 bases, and 10 bases lay between the germline ends.

V is TRBV2 and J is TRBJ2-7; no clear D. Per the germline V gene, CDR1 is SNHLY and CDR2 is FYNNEI. This CDR3 comprises 13 residues. Trimming removed 4 bases from V and 3 bases from J, with 10 bases in between. This chain's CDR3 is CASSAEEFYEQYF. CDR3 DNA: TGTGCCAGCAGTGCCGAGGAATTCTACGAGCAGTACTTC.

The chain employs TRBV3-1 (or the pseudogene TRBV3-2) and TRBJ1-4, with D perhaps TRBD1 (5 bases). Looked up from germline, CDR1 is LGHDT and CDR2 is YNNKEL (reference sequence). V was pared by 1 base and J by 5 bases, with 14 bases between. The CDR3 loop spans 16 amino acids. The CDR3 sequence is CASSQGPGLLNEKLFF. The CDR3 bases are TGTGCCAGCAGCCAAGGGCCGGGACTGTTGAATGAAAAACTGTTTTTT.

This sequence joins TRBV3-1 (or the pseudogene TRBV3-2) and TRBJ1-6; D is perhaps TRBD1 (5 bases). The CDR3 covers 13 residues. The V end lost 4 bases, the J end lost 10 bases, and 11 bases lay between the germline ends. Germline V gene data show CDR1 as LGHDT and CDR2 as YNNKEL (reference sequence). CDR3 bases: TGTGCCAGCAGCCTCCAGGGAGGGTCACCCCTCCACTTT. As protein: CASSLQGGSPLHF.

The V and J genes are TRBV28 and TRBJ2-2; D unclear. The germline gives CDR1 MDHEN, CDR2 SYDVKM. V dropped 2 bases and J dropped 3 bases, with 10 bases sitting between them. The CDR3 extends over 15 amino acids. The CDR3 protein is CASSLQLPYTGELFF. The CDR3 DNA sequence: TGTGCCAGCAGTTTACAACTCCCTTACACCGGGGAGCTGTTTTTT.

This chain connects TRBV12-3 or TRBV12-4 to TRBJ1-1, with a weak D call TRBD1 (5 bases). The CDR3 runs to 12 residues. V lost 6 bases and J lost 5, with 10 bases in between. The CDR3 reads CASSLGVTEAFF. The CDR3 region has the DNA TGTGCCAGCAGCCTAGGGGTTACTGAAGCTTTCTTT.

Only one count was recorded for this clone. The chain joins TRBV27 to TRBJ1-2; D is possibly TRBD1 (6 bases). This CDR3 comprises 13 residues. Deletions cut 3 bases from V and 6 bases from J, with 11 bases between. Per germline, CDR1 MNHEY and CDR2 SMNVEV (reference sequence). CDR3 sequence (DNA): TGTGCCAGCAGTTTTTCAGGGGCAGATGGCTACACCTTC. Translated: CASSFSGADGYTF.

J is TRBJ2-7 and V is TRBV28; 8 nucleotides align to TRBD2. The CDR3 length is 16 residues. The junction had 9 bases not matched to a gene; V was cut back by 1 base and J by 4 bases. From germline, CDR1 is MDHEN and CDR2 SYDVKM. The CDR3 reads CASSLYLAGKDYEQYF. Written as DNA, the CDR3 is TGTGCCAGCAGTTTATATCTAGCGGGTAAAGATTACGAGCAGTACTTC. Full variable domain (outside the CDR3, taken from reference TRBV28 and TRBJ2-7): DVKVTQSSRYLVKRTGEKVFLECVQDMDHENMFWYRQDPGLGLRLIYFSYDVKMKEKGDIPEGYSVSREKKERFSLILESASTNQTSMYLCASSLYLAGKDYEQYFGPGTRLTVT.

The rearrangement joins TRBV5-1 to TRBJ2-3; possibly TRBD2 for D (5 bases). The length of the CDR3 is 14 residues. The ends were cut back, 2 bases at V and 5 bases at J, with 12 bases in the middle. CDR1 is SGHRS, CDR2 YFSETQ, per germline. The CDR3 sequence: CASSFTSPGDTQYF. The CDR3 DNA is TGCGCCAGCAGCTTCACTAGTCCAGGAGATACGCAGTATTTT.

The CDR3 DNA follows: TGTGCCAGCAGCTTAATAGGGGGACCCGCGACATTTGGGTATGGCTACACCTTC. The encoded protein is CASSLIGGPATFGYGYTF. This chain joins TRBV7-3 and TRBJ1-2, with D possibly TRBD1 on 6 matching bases. The CDR3 runs to 18 residues. Germline V gene sequence: CDR1 SGHTA, CDR2 FQGTGA. Trimming left V 1 base short and J 5 bases short, with 23 bases between. The variable domain in full, with the rest retrieved from reference TRBV7-3 and TRBJ1-2, is GAGVSQTPSNKVTEKGKYVELRCDPISGHTALYWYRQSLGQGPEFLIYFQGTGAADDSGLPNDRFFAVRPEGSVSTLKIQRTERGDSAVYLCASSLIGGPATFGYGYTFGSGTRLTVV.

The chain carries TRBV6-5 and TRBJ1-4, with unresolved D. This CDR3 spans 14 amino acids. V was shortened by 6 bases and J by 0 bases, with 8 bases between the two germline ends. Germline CDR1 reads MNHEY; CDR2 reads SVGAGI. Here the CDR3 reads CASRGIATNEKLFF. In DNA form, the CDR3 reads TGTGCCAGCAGGGGCATTGCAACTAATGAAAAACTGTTTTTT.

The chain couples TRBV27 to TRBJ2-3; no reliable D call. Germline CDR1 and CDR2: MNHEY and SMNVEV (reference sequence). CDR3 length: 12 amino acids. Trimming pared 6 bases from V and 2 bases from J, leaving 6 bases between. CDR3 residues: CASRANTDTQYF. CDR3 nucleotide sequence: TGTGCCAGCAGAGCGAACACAGATACGCAGTATTTT.

The chain employs TRBV2 and TRBJ2-7; TRBD2 aligns across 7 bases. CDR1 is SNHLY, CDR2 FYNNEI, per germline. This CDR3 spans 15 amino acids. After removal of 2 bases from V and 0 bases from J, the junction contained 4 bases not matched to a gene. CDR3 bases: TGTGCCAGCAGTGAAACCCTAGCGGACTCCTACGAGCAGTACTTC. The encoded protein is CASSETLADSYEQYF.

The chain carries TRBV28 and TRBJ2-1, with 15 bases that match TRBD2. The CDR3 has 17 amino acids. The V gene end was trimmed by 2 bases and the J gene end by 4 bases; junction bases not matched to a gene: 3. Germline V CDR1 and CDR2: MDHEN, SYDVKM. The CDR3 loop reads CASSLGTSGRRYNEQFF. The CDR3 DNA is TGTGCCAGCAGTTTAGGGACTAGCGGGAGGAGGTACAATGAGCAGTTCTTC.

The chain joins TRBV14 to TRBJ2-7; a weak D match, TRBD1 (6 bases). V lost 5 bases and J 3 bases, leaving 14 bases between the germline ends. Germline V lookup: CDR1 SGHDN, CDR2 FVKESK. The CDR3 runs to 14 residues. In DNA, the CDR3 is TGTGCCAGCAGCAGGGGGTCCTGGGACTACGAGCAGTACTTC. Protein sequence: CASSRGSWDYEQYF.